A single sample is the source of the 10 T cell receptor beta chains below, sequenced in a study of cytomegalovirus exposure and HLA in healthy donors. 60 Vbeta and 13 Jbeta primers were used in PCR. TCRdb keeps only in-frame clones here, not all; method: immunoSEQ multiplex PCR. The sample yields roughly 120,000 clones, around 80% seen once. Specimen: PBMCs. These receptors were taken from an older woman in good health and CMV-seropositive.

The genes are TRBV4-3 and TRBJ1-5; 9 nucleotides align to TRBD1. There are 15 residues in the CDR3. In germline, CDR1 is LGHNA, CDR2 YSLEER. J lost 7 bases, V lost 3 bases, and 7 bases had no gene match. This chain's CDR3 is CASSQVHRGPQPQHF. The CDR3 DNA reads as TGCGCCAGCAGCCAGGTCCACAGGGGGCCCCAGCCCCAGCATTTT.

This chain joins TRBV13 and TRBJ2-3, with D possibly being TRBD2 (7 bases). The ends were cut back, 5 bases at V and 5 bases at J, with 20 bases in the middle. CDR3 length: 16 amino acids. Germline CDR1 is PRHDT and CDR2 is FYEKMQ (reference sequence). DNA for the CDR3: TGTGCCAGCAGCAGCCCCGCCGGGGGGCGGGTAGATACGCAGTATTTT. It codes for CASSSPAGGRVDTQYF. Combining the CDR3 with reference TRBV13 and TRBJ2-3 gives the whole variable domain AAGVIQSPRHLIKEKRETATLKCYPIPRHDTVYWYQQGPGQDPQFLISFYEKMQSDKGSIPDRFSAQQFSDYHSELNMSSLELGDSALYFCASSSPAGGRVDTQYFGPGTRLTVL.

The V gene is TRBV27, the J gene TRBJ1-6, with TRBD1 matching 9 bases. The CDR3 length is 16 residues. The ends lost 6 bases at V and 6 bases at J; junction bases unmatched: 9. CDR1 and CDR2 from the germline V gene are MNHEY and SMNVEV (reference sequence). In nucleotides, the CDR3 is TGTGCCAGCAGATCATTCACGGGACAGGGTAATTCACCCCTCCACTTT. This translates into CASRSFTGQGNSPLHF.

The chain combines TRBV6-1 with TRBJ2-1; 8 nucleotides align to TRBD1. V gave up 7 bases and J gave up 6 bases; unmatched junction bases: 11. Germline CDR1 is MNHNS and CDR2 is SASEGT. The CDR3 covers 15 residues. CDR3 protein: CASIDPRQGTNEQFF. As DNA, the CDR3 is TGTGCCAGCATTGACCCGAGACAGGGGACCAATGAGCAGTTCTTC.

The V and J genes are TRBV5-5 and TRBJ1-5, with D perhaps TRBD1 (5 bases). Trimming removed 2 bases from V and 2 bases from J, with 11 bases in between. The CDR3 is made up of 15 amino acids. Germline V lookup: CDR1 SGHKS, CDR2 YYEKEE (reference sequence). DNA for the CDR3: TGTGCCAGCAGCTTCAGGGAAGCCGGCAATCAGCCCCAGCATTTT. Encoded protein: CASSFREAGNQPQHF.

This clone was recorded only once. This rearrangement joins TRBV2 to TRBJ1-3; perhaps TRBD1 as D (6 bases). Germline assignment: CDR1 SNHLY and CDR2 FYNNEI. The CDR3 is made up of 14 amino acids. Deletions cut 5 bases from V and 0 bases from J, with 8 bases between. This CDR3 is CASSNRASGNTIYF. The CDR3 bases are TGTGCCAGCAGTAACAGGGCCTCTGGAAACACCATATATTTT.

This clone was observed a few times. The V gene is TRBV27, the J gene TRBJ1-5, with 7 nucleotides matching TRBD1. The germline gives CDR1 MNHEY, CDR2 SMNVEV (reference sequence). The J segment lost 4 bases and the V segment lost 4 bases, leaving 1 base of the junction unmatched. This CDR3 region has 13 residues. As DNA, the CDR3 is TGTGCCAGCAGTTCGGGACAGAATCAGCCCCAGCATTTT. Residues: CASSSGQNQPQHF.

This chain links TRBV5-4 with TRBJ1-2, with D possibly matching TRBD1 (5 bases). Between the trimmed V and J ends, which lost 6 bases and 0 bases, there was a span of 12 bases. Germline-derived CDR1 and CDR2 are SGHNT and YYREEE (reference sequence). The CDR3 is made up of 14 amino acids. The CDR3 region has the DNA TGTGCCAGCACCAAGACAGACACTAACTATGGCTACACCTTC. Encoded protein: CASTKTDTNYGYTF. Full variable domain (remainder filled in from reference TRBV5-4 and TRBJ1-2): ETGVTQSPTHLIKTRGQQVTLRCSSQSGHNTVSWYQQALGQGPQFIFQYYREEENGRGNFPPRFSGLQFPNYSSELNVNALELDDSALYLCASTKTDTNYGYTFGSGTRLTVV.

The rearrangement joins TRBV5-4 to TRBJ1-2; D may be TRBD1 (6 bases). In germline, CDR1 is SGHNT, CDR2 YYREEE (reference sequence). Trimming removed 5 bases from V and 7 bases from J, with 15 bases in between. The CDR3 is made up of 13 amino acids. The chain's CDR3 is CASSYREGVGYTF. The CDR3 DNA reads TGTGCCAGCAGTTACAGGGAAGGGGTTGGCTACACCTTC.

This chain links TRBV7-2 with TRBJ2-1, with 10 positions matching TRBD2. This CDR3 spans 15 amino acids. Looked up from germline, CDR1 is SGHTA and CDR2 is FQGNSA. With V trimmed by 5 bases and J by 2 bases, 3 bases remained unmatched. Here the CDR3 reads CASSPSGGAYNEQFF. CDR3 in DNA: TGTGCCAGCAGCCCCAGCGGGGGGGCCTACAATGAGCAGTTCTTC.